This T cell receptor beta chain originates from a study of T cell clonotyping in hematopoietic cell transplantation. Germline loops: CDR1 MNHNS, CDR2 SASEGT. The J segment lost 4 bases and the V segment lost 1 base, leaving 7 bases of the junction unmatched. This CDR3 region has 15 residues. Whole-study results and caveats: CD4 and CD8 repertoire contributions could not be separated without sorting.

Profiling relied on immunoSEQ multiplex PCR, and the TCRdb table lists in-frame clones only, not all of them. Of nearly 5,500 clones listed, around 84% are singletons. This clone has just a few counts. The antigen is not known. Specified time point: recipient sample about 28 days before transplant, after cytoreduction. The chain combines TRBV6-1 with TRBJ2-7, with 7 bases fitting TRBD2. This clonotype was obtained from a man between 60 and 75 years old with acute myeloid leukemia. Some clones in this sample may be carry-over from other donors' samples. This specimen consisted of peripheral blood mononuclear cells, obtained before stem cell transplant. In DNA, the CDR3 is TGTGCCAGCAGTGAAGGCGCGGGAGTATTATACGAGCAGTACTTC. As protein: CASSEGAGVLYEQYF.